This T cell receptor beta chain was documented in a study of blood T cell repertoires in COVID-19 (TCRdb year 2020). About the study as a whole: Collaborator samples came from the United States, Italy and Spain and covered acute and convalescent phases of COVID-19. The repertoires were released in a freely available public database intended as a resource for research on the immune response to SARS-CoV-2. Samples were obtained from the ongoing ImmuneRACE study (first 160 participants) and from approximately 1,200 subjects provided by 6 global collaborators. Where HLA class I and class II types were available, the types were taken from metadata supplied by the sample provider, not from assay-based typing. The material from the prospective study consisted of cDNA or gDNA derived from T cells, B-cell-depleted T cells, or PBMCs. Deeply sampled blood TCRbeta repertoires from subjects exposed to, actively infected with, or recovered from COVID-19 were included in the dataset. A de-identified subject ID, COVID-19 status, age in years and sex were almost always included in the sample metadata.

Collaborating institutions collected whole blood in K2EDTA tubes following their own protocols. For TCRbeta analysis, collaborators shipped samples in one of three forms: frozen whole blood, isolated PBMCs, or DNA extracted from either of those sample types. TCRbeta CDR3 regions were amplified from genomic DNA using the immunoSEQ Assay, a bias-controlled multiplex PCR. On the authors' methods: The number of nucleated cells in each sample was estimated from the amplification of reference gene primers within the assay. Sequence reads were collapsed and filtered to measure the absolute abundance of every unique TCRbeta CDR3 rearrangement. For each sample, productive Simpson clonality was calculated as the square root of Simpson's diversity index across productive rearrangements. TCRdb re-hosts the immuneACCESS table, in-frame sequences only. Its copies lack some clones; in the studies checked, an unresolved V gene accounts for under half of them, and the cause for the rest is not known. The V and J calls and clone size come from that table; D and trimming were worked out from the DNA. In this sample the table shows 55,000 to 85,000 clones, approximately 86% of which occur a single time. 9.5% to 15% of the sample is taken by the ten largest.

Taken from the germline V gene (reference sequence), the CDR1 and CDR2 loops are LNHDA and SQIVND. The trim is 6 bases for V and 9 bases for J, with a gap of 20 bases between the germline ends. Reading from cysteine to phenylalanine, the CDR3 counts 14 amino acids. The DNA shown is the 42-base CDR3, in frame from base 1. Findings and caveats that apply to the study as a whole: The amount of clinical and demographic metadata varied by source and participant and was provided uncurated.

This clone was detected once. Its recognized antigen is unknown. No much larger clone is present one base from it, and per-base qualities are unavailable. The chain links TRBV19 with TRBJ1-1; the D segment could be TRBD1, given 5 matching bases. The sample consisted of peripheral blood. The clonotype originates from a human donor in a cohort sampled during active COVID-19. The DNA reads TGTGCCAGTAGAAATAGGGGTCAGACCCCCCAAGCTTTCTTT. This yields the protein CASRNRGQTPQAFF.